These T cell receptor beta chains were read from a single sample in a study of cytomegalovirus exposure and HLA in healthy donors. The data were produced by immunoSEQ multiplex PCR, yet TCRdb's version contains in-frame clones alone and is incomplete. The sample contains 95,000 to 130,000 clones, around a tenth of which appear only once. Material for sequencing was PBMCs. The source of these receptors is a man aged 25 to 45 in good health and CMV-seronegative. Both conserved end residues are part of each CDR3. Each record gives: V gene, D gene, J gene, clone size, CDR3 protein. The D gene is left open where the match is weak. The size field is filled for only some rows; it gives once, few, many or a size class.

v_call: TRBV9; d_call: .; j_call: TRBJ2-6; clone_size: .; cdr3_aa: CASSVTGYGANVLTF
v_call: TRBV27; d_call: .; j_call: TRBJ2-7; clone_size: .; cdr3_aa: CASSLSGSYEQYF
v_call: TRBV10-1; d_call: TRBD2; j_call: TRBJ2-3; clone_size: few; cdr3_aa: CASSETSGGWGPDTQYF
v_call: TRBV21-1; d_call: .; j_call: TRBJ2-7; clone_size: few; cdr3_aa: CASSSRGLAYEQYF
v_call: TRBV6-5; d_call: TRBD1; j_call: TRBJ2-7; clone_size: few; cdr3_aa: CASSPGQGAQYEQYF
v_call: TRBV18; d_call: TRBD1; j_call: TRBJ2-5; clone_size: few; cdr3_aa: CASSPPSGQGRQETQYF
v_call: TRBV27; d_call: .; j_call: TRBJ1-4; clone_size: .; cdr3_aa: CASSFERNNEKLFF
v_call: TRBV7-9; d_call: TRBD2; j_call: TRBJ2-4; clone_size: .; cdr3_aa: CASSREGQSNIQYF
v_call: TRBV5-1; d_call: .; j_call: TRBJ1-1; clone_size: .; cdr3_aa: CASSLATGRGTEAFF
v_call: TRBV10-3; d_call: .; j_call: TRBJ1-1; clone_size: few; cdr3_aa: CAISASRDFPRTEAFF
v_call: TRBV6-5; d_call: .; j_call: TRBJ1-4; clone_size: .; cdr3_aa: CASSKGATNEKLFF
v_call: TRBV11-3; d_call: .; j_call: TRBJ2-1; clone_size: few; cdr3_aa: CASSLGAAGPGHNEQFF
v_call: TRBV27; d_call: .; j_call: TRBJ2-5; clone_size: few; cdr3_aa: CASSPKAGRTYQETQYF
v_call: TRBV5-1; d_call: TRBD2; j_call: TRBJ2-1; clone_size: once; cdr3_aa: CASSFSGDSYNEQFF
v_call: TRBV6-4; d_call: TRBD1; j_call: TRBJ2-3; clone_size: few; cdr3_aa: CASRSGTGPTDTQYF
v_call: TRBV2; d_call: .; j_call: TRBJ2-7; clone_size: few; cdr3_aa: CASNQGRNEQYF
v_call: TRBV5-1; d_call: .; j_call: TRBJ2-5; clone_size: .; cdr3_aa: CASSGASRETQYF
v_call: TRBV7-2; d_call: .; j_call: TRBJ1-1; clone_size: .; cdr3_aa: CASSAGLENTEAFF
v_call: TRBV10-3; d_call: TRBD2; j_call: TRBJ2-5; clone_size: few; cdr3_aa: CAIRAGREETQYF
v_call: TRBV27; d_call: .; j_call: TRBJ2-7; clone_size: few; cdr3_aa: CASSLLGGQSYEQYF
v_call: TRBV6-1; d_call: .; j_call: TRBJ2-5; clone_size: .; cdr3_aa: CASSEGDRETQYF